These T cell receptor beta chains were read from a single sample in a study of glioma-infiltrating T cells after dendritic cell vaccination. The protocol was immunoSEQ multiplex PCR, while the TCRdb copy is restricted to in-frame clones and leaves out a portion. The sample carries 45,000 to 50,000 clones, over 75% recorded once. The starting material was blood, obtained before dendritic cell vaccination. The source is a human donor with glioblastoma. The CDR3 runs from the conserved cysteine through the conserved F or W. The D gene is left open where the match is weak. Only some rows state a clone size, as once, few, many or a class for expanded clones.

cdr3_aa: CASSGAQRNTEAFF
cdr3_nt: TGTGCCAGCAGCGGGGCACAGAGGAACACTGAAGCTTTCTTT
v_call: TRBV9
d_call: NA
j_call: TRBJ1-1
clone_size: NA

cdr3_aa: CASSMGQGYTGELFF
cdr3_nt: TGTGCCAGTAGTATGGGACAGGGCTACACCGGGGAGCTGTTTTTT
v_call: TRBV19
d_call: TRBD1
j_call: TRBJ2-2
clone_size: few

cdr3_aa: CASSETSGISNEQFF
cdr3_nt: TGTGCCAGCAGCGAGACTAGCGGGATCTCCAATGAGCAGTTCTTC
v_call: TRBV11-2
d_call: TRBD2
j_call: TRBJ2-1
clone_size: NA

cdr3_aa: CAWSQGGVGNTIYF
cdr3_nt: TGTGCCTGGAGCCAAGGGGGGGTTGGAAACACCATATATTTT
v_call: TRBV30
d_call: NA
j_call: TRBJ1-3
clone_size: NA

cdr3_aa: CASSQGQGFQETQYF
cdr3_nt: TGCGCCAGCAGCCAAGGTCAGGGTTTCCAGGAGACCCAGTACTTC
v_call: TRBV4-3
d_call: NA
j_call: TRBJ2-5
clone_size: NA

cdr3_aa: CASSEDRIYGYTF
cdr3_nt: TGTGCCAGCAGCGAGGACAGGATCTATGGCTACACCTTC
v_call: TRBV5-4
d_call: TRBD1
j_call: TRBJ1-2
clone_size: NA

cdr3_aa: CASSQGQGVVYEQYF
cdr3_nt: TGTGCCAGCAGCCAGGGACAGGGGGTCGTCTACGAGCAGTACTTC
v_call: TRBV7-9
d_call: TRBD1
j_call: TRBJ2-7
clone_size: NA

cdr3_aa: CASSPGQGLYEQYF
cdr3_nt: TGTGCCAGCAGTCCGGGACAGGGATTGTACGAGCAGTACTTC
v_call: TRBV6-5
d_call: TRBD1
j_call: TRBJ2-7
clone_size: NA

cdr3_aa: CASSYIRGRTYEQYF
cdr3_nt: TGTGCCAGCAGCTATATCAGGGGTAGGACCTACGAGCAGTACTTC
v_call: TRBV11-2
d_call: NA
j_call: TRBJ2-7
clone_size: NA

cdr3_aa: CASSPTSGTYNEQFF
cdr3_nt: TGTGCCAGCAGCCCCACTAGCGGCACCTACAATGAGCAGTTCTTC
v_call: TRBV7-2
d_call: TRBD2
j_call: TRBJ2-1
clone_size: NA

cdr3_aa: CSVAEAGTNYGYTF
cdr3_nt: TGCAGCGTTGCGGAAGCAGGGACTAACTATGGCTACACCTTC
v_call: TRBV29-1
d_call: NA
j_call: TRBJ1-2
clone_size: NA

cdr3_aa: CASSFDRGAYGYTF
cdr3_nt: TGTGCCAGCAGCTTCGACAGGGGGGCCTATGGCTACACCTTC
v_call: TRBV5-6
d_call: TRBD1
j_call: TRBJ1-2
clone_size: NA

cdr3_aa: CASRPRQGAVYEQYF
cdr3_nt: TGTGCCAGCAGGCCCCGACAGGGCGCAGTCTACGAGCAGTACTTC
v_call: TRBV27
d_call: TRBD1
j_call: TRBJ2-7
clone_size: NA

cdr3_aa: CASRRGKAYEQYF
cdr3_nt: TGTGCCAGCAGAAGGGGGAAGGCCTACGAGCAGTACTTC
v_call: TRBV6-5
d_call: NA
j_call: TRBJ2-7
clone_size: NA

cdr3_aa: CASSWARRQLNTEAFF
cdr3_nt: TGTGCCAGCAGCTGGGCTCGTCGACAGCTGAACACTGAAGCTTTCTTT
v_call: TRBV7-8
d_call: NA
j_call: TRBJ1-1
clone_size: once

cdr3_aa: CASSPADRLNTEAFF
cdr3_nt: TGTGCCAGCTCACCTGCCGACAGATTGAACACTGAAGCTTTCTTT
v_call: TRBV18
d_call: NA
j_call: TRBJ1-1
clone_size: NA

cdr3_aa: CASSRDRQGVFNQPQHF
cdr3_nt: TGTGCCAGCAGTCGTGATAGACAGGGTGTATTCAATCAGCCCCAGCATTTT
v_call: TRBV28
d_call: TRBD1
j_call: TRBJ1-5
clone_size: once

cdr3_aa: CASSQSPGQGETEAFF
cdr3_nt: TGCGCCAGCAGCCAATCACCGGGACAGGGCGAGACTGAAGCTTTCTTT
v_call: TRBV4-1
d_call: TRBD1
j_call: TRBJ1-1
clone_size: NA

cdr3_aa: CAISAPTSADTQYF
cdr3_nt: TGTGCCATCAGTGCCCCGACTAGCGCAGATACGCAGTATTTT
v_call: TRBV10-3
d_call: TRBD2
j_call: TRBJ2-3
clone_size: NA

cdr3_aa: CASSQVSGNSYEQYF
cdr3_nt: TGCGCCAGCAGCCAAGTTAGCGGGAACTCCTACGAGCAGTACTTC
v_call: TRBV4-3
d_call: TRBD2
j_call: TRBJ2-7
clone_size: NA

cdr3_aa: CAWNLAGASYNEQFF
cdr3_nt: TGTGCCTGGAATCTAGCGGGGGCCTCCTACAATGAGCAGTTCTTC
v_call: TRBV30
d_call: TRBD2
j_call: TRBJ2-1
clone_size: NA

cdr3_aa: CASSVGDSYYEQYF
cdr3_nt: TGTGCCAGCAGCGTAGGGGACAGTTATTACGAGCAGTACTTC
v_call: TRBV9
d_call: TRBD1
j_call: TRBJ2-7
clone_size: NA

cdr3_aa: CASSLGQGETQYF
cdr3_nt: TGCGCCAGCAGCTTGGGACAGGGAGAGACCCAGTACTTC
v_call: TRBV5-1
d_call: TRBD1
j_call: TRBJ2-5
clone_size: NA

cdr3_aa: CASSDPGPLSGNTIYF
cdr3_nt: TGTGCCAGCAGTGACCCCGGTCCCCTCTCTGGAAACACCATATATTTT
v_call: TRBV2
d_call: NA
j_call: TRBJ1-3
clone_size: NA

cdr3_aa: CASSLVSSGRYNEQFF
cdr3_nt: TGTGCCAGCAGCTTAGTTTCTAGCGGGAGGTACAATGAGCAGTTCTTC
v_call: TRBV7-2
d_call: TRBD2
j_call: TRBJ2-1
clone_size: NA

cdr3_aa: CASSSGQGAFDTQYF
cdr3_nt: TGTGCCAGCAGCTCCGGACAGGGGGCATTTGATACGCAGTATTTT
v_call: TRBV11-2
d_call: TRBD1
j_call: TRBJ2-3
clone_size: NA

cdr3_aa: CASSEGISGNQETQYF
cdr3_nt: TGTGCCAGCAGTGAAGGTATTAGCGGGAACCAAGAGACCCAGTACTTC
v_call: TRBV6-1
d_call: TRBD2
j_call: TRBJ2-5
clone_size: NA

cdr3_aa: CASSIAPTGYGYTF
cdr3_nt: TGTGCCAGTAGTATAGCCCCGACAGGGTATGGCTACACCTTC
v_call: TRBV19
d_call: TRBD1
j_call: TRBJ1-2
clone_size: large

cdr3_aa: CASSLTTGTVGNEQFF
cdr3_nt: TGCGCCAGCAGCCTTACCACCGGGACAGTGGGGAATGAGCAGTTCTTC
v_call: TRBV5-1
d_call: TRBD1
j_call: TRBJ2-1
clone_size: NA

cdr3_aa: CASTPGSGYTDTQYF
cdr3_nt: TGTGCCAGCACCCCGGGTAGCGGTTACACAGATACGCAGTATTTT
v_call: TRBV7-2
d_call: NA
j_call: TRBJ2-3
clone_size: NA

cdr3_aa: CASTRGRGNTEAFF
cdr3_nt: TGTGCCAGTACCCGGGGCAGGGGGAACACTGAAGCTTTCTTT
v_call: TRBV19
d_call: NA
j_call: TRBJ1-1
clone_size: once

cdr3_aa: CASSNSGSREDEQFF
cdr3_nt: TGTGCCAGCAGTAATAGCGGGTCACGAGAGGATGAGCAGTTCTTC
v_call: TRBV27
d_call: TRBD2
j_call: TRBJ2-1
clone_size: NA

cdr3_aa: CASRAQRNTEAFF
cdr3_nt: TGTGCCAGCAGAGCTCAAAGGAACACTGAAGCTTTCTTT
v_call: TRBV6-5
d_call: NA
j_call: TRBJ1-1
clone_size: NA

cdr3_aa: CASSLERNEQFF
cdr3_nt: TGTGCCAGCAGCTTAGAGCGAAATGAGCAGTTCTTC
v_call: TRBV7-2
d_call: NA
j_call: TRBJ2-1
clone_size: NA

cdr3_aa: CASSLVQGLNTEAFF
cdr3_nt: TGCGCCAGCAGCTTGGTACAGGGCCTGAACACTGAAGCTTTCTTT
v_call: TRBV5-1
d_call: NA
j_call: TRBJ1-1
clone_size: NA

cdr3_aa: CASSLSGTETHEQFF
cdr3_nt: TGTGCCAGCAGCTTATCCGGGACAGAGACGCATGAGCAGTTCTTC
v_call: TRBV7-2
d_call: TRBD1
j_call: TRBJ2-1
clone_size: few

cdr3_aa: CASSVGGGNEKLFF
cdr3_nt: TGTGCCAGCAGCGTAGGAGGAGGAAATGAAAAACTGTTTTTT
v_call: TRBV9
d_call: NA
j_call: TRBJ1-4
clone_size: NA

cdr3_aa: CASRTGLAGEGTQYF
cdr3_nt: TGTGCCAGCAGAACCGGACTAGCGGGTGAAGGCACCCAGTACTTC
v_call: TRBV11-2
d_call: TRBD2
j_call: TRBJ2-5
clone_size: NA

cdr3_aa: CASSSLFGQKNTEAFF
cdr3_nt: TGTGCCAGTAGTTCTTTGTTTGGACAGAAGAACACTGAAGCTTTCTTT
v_call: TRBV19
d_call: NA
j_call: TRBJ1-1
clone_size: NA

cdr3_aa: CASSPTGSINQPQHF
cdr3_nt: TGTGCCAGCAGCCCTACAGGGTCGATCAATCAGCCCCAGCATTTT
v_call: TRBV11-2
d_call: NA
j_call: TRBJ1-5
clone_size: NA